This TCR beta chain was observed in a study of beta chain features in type 1 diabetes. At the level of the study: Patient and healthy donor groups were alike in age, gender and cell yields.

All sorted populations exceeded 98% purity. Only a few counts were recorded for this clone. Its target is unknown. The CDR3 runs to 16 residues. The junction had 12 bases not matched to a gene; V was cut back by 8 bases and J by 5 bases. The germline gives CDR1 GTSNPN, CDR2 SVGIG (reference sequence). Sequenced material consisted of expressed TCRB transcripts (all of the isolated RNA was reverse transcribed). The protocol was immunoSEQ multiplex PCR, while the TCRdb copy is restricted to in-frame clones and leaves out a portion. The sample lists 300,000 to 450,000 clones, around 9.6% occurring once. Overall study findings and caveats: Across all four CD4+ subsets, people with type 1 diabetes showed modestly shorter TCRB CDR3s. The VDJ junctions of type 1 diabetes patients carried fewer insertions and more deletions.

V is TRBV30 and J is TRBJ2-3; 14 nucleotides match TRBD2. This receptor was obtained from a man aged 25 to 40 with type 1 diabetes. The material sequenced was central memory CD4+ T cells from blood. CDR3 sequence reads: CAQRRGTSGREDTQYF. The DNA of the CDR3 is TGTGCCCAGCGGCGTGGGACTAGCGGGAGAGAAGATACGCAGTATTTT.